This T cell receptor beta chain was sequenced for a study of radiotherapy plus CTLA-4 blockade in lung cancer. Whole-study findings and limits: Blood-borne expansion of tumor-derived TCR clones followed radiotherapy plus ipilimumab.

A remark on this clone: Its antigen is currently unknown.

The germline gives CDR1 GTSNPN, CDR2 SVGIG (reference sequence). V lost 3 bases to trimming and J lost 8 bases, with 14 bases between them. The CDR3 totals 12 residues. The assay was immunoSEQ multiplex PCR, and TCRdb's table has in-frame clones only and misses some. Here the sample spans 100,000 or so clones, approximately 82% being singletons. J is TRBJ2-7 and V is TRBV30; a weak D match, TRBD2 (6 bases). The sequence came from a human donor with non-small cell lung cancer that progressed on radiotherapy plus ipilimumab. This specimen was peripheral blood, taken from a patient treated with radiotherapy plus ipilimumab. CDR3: CAWRKWDFQQYF. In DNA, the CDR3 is TGTGCCTGGAGGAAATGGGACTTTCAGCAGTACTTC.